Below, 15 T cell receptor beta chains from the same sample are listed, as sequenced in a study of T cell responses to AZD1222 COVID-19 vaccine. TCRdb keeps only in-frame clones here, not all; method: immunoSEQ multiplex PCR. This table holds 90,000 to 120,000 clones, approximately 90% found once. The specimen comprised peripheral blood, sampled 28 days after the second AZD1222 dose. These receptors came from an adult who received the AZD1222 COVID-19 vaccine.

V gene TRBV18 combines with J gene TRBJ1-5, with D possibly matching TRBD1 (5 bases). The CDR3 length is 12 residues. Germline V gives CDR1 KGHSH, CDR2 LQKENI. Trimming removed 6 bases from V and 2 bases from J, with 5 bases in between. This CDR3 reads CASSGGNQPQHF. The CDR3 DNA sequence: TGTGCCAGCTCGGGGGGCAATCAGCCCCAGCATTTT.

Only one count was recorded for this clone. This sequence joins TRBV10-3 and TRBJ2-2; TRBD1 matches 12 bases. V was clipped by 5 bases and J by 3 bases; unmatched bases: 4. The CDR3 is made up of 16 amino acids. CDR1 and CDR2 (germline): ENHRY, SYGVKD. As DNA, the CDR3 is TGTGCCATCAGTACCGGGACAGGGGGCCACACCGGGGAGCTGTTTTTT. Amino acid sequence: CAISTGTGGHTGELFF.

The rearrangement joins TRBV19 to TRBJ1-2; D gene uncertain. There are 13 residues in the CDR3. V shed 10 bases and J shed 0 bases, with 12 bases lying between them. Germline CDR1 is LNHDA and CDR2 is SQIVND (reference sequence). CDR3 bases: TGTGCCACCACCATGGAAGCTAACTATGGCTACACCTTC. Protein product: CATTMEANYGYTF. The full variable domain, completed using reference TRBV19 and TRBJ1-2, is DGGITQSPKYLFRKEGQNVTLSCEQNLNHDAMYWYRQDPGQGLRLIYYSQIVNDFQKGDIAEGYSVSREKKESFPLTVTSAQKNPTAFYLCATTMEANYGYTFGSGTRLTVV.

The rearrangement links TRBV7-9 to TRBJ2-5; D might be TRBD1 (6 bases). This CDR3 has 16 amino acids. V lost 4 bases and J lost 1, with 16 bases in between. Germline CDR1 and CDR2: SEHNR and FQNEAQ (reference sequence). As DNA, the CDR3 is TGTGCCAGCAGCTCAGGGGTAATCTCAGCCCAAGAGACCCAGTACTTC. This encodes CASSSGVISAQETQYF. Looking up the rest from reference TRBV7-9 and TRBJ2-5 gives the full variable domain: DTGVSQNPRHKITKRGQNVTFRCDPISEHNRLYWYRQTLGQGPEFLTYFQNEAQLEKSRLLSDRFSAERPKGSFSTLEIQRTEQGDSAMYLCASSSGVISAQETQYFGPGTRLLVL.

CDR3 bases: TGCGCCAGCAGCCCAGCGGGGGGGCCCACCGGGGAGCTGTTTTTT. The encoded protein is CASSPAGGPTGELFF. The chain recombines TRBV10-1 with TRBJ2-2, with 10 nucleotides matching TRBD2. The CDR3 covers 15 residues. V lost 6 bases, J lost 4 bases, and 5 bases stayed unmatched. Germline CDR1 and CDR2: WNHNN and SYGVQD (reference sequence).

The V call is TRBV5-6, the J call TRBJ1-2; D gene ambiguous. Germline CDR1 reads SGHDT; CDR2 reads YYEEEE. CDR3 size: 15 residues. Between the trimmed V and J ends, which lost 0 bases and 6 bases, there was a span of 15 bases. DNA of the CDR3: TGTGCCAGCAGCTTGGGCCCAGTCCCCGCTCATGGCTACACCTTC. This translates into CASSLGPVPAHGYTF.

CDR3 residues: CASSNQGPPLHF. CDR3 in DNA: TGTGCCAGCAGCAACCAGGGTCCCCCCCTCCACTTT. The gene calls are TRBV7-2 and TRBJ1-6, with D perhaps matching TRBD1 (5 bases). This CDR3 is built from 12 residues. The germline CDR1 and CDR2 sequences are SGHTA and FQGNSA. Trimming took off 5 bases at V and 13 bases at J, with 12 bases between the two ends.

This chain uses TRBV2 with TRBJ1-6, with unresolved D. Germline-derived CDR1 and CDR2 are SNHLY and FYNNEI. The CDR3 runs 11 residues. Trimming shortened V by 11 bases and J by 12 bases, and 14 bases separated the two germline ends. In DNA, the CDR3 is TGTGCCGGACGGACGGACGGACCCCTCCACTTT. This encodes CAGRTDGPLHF.

V and J are TRBV29-1 and TRBJ2-2; TRBD2 might be the D (6 bases). Trimming shortened V by 7 bases and J by 5 bases, and 11 bases separated the two germline ends. The CDR3 contains 12 residues. Germline V gene data show CDR1 as SQVTM and CDR2 as ANQGSEA. The CDR3 region is CSAHAGTGELFF. CDR3 sequence (DNA): TGCAGCGCCCACGCGGGGACCGGGGAGCTGTTTTTT.

The V and J genes are TRBV27 and TRBJ2-7; TRBD2 is a possible D gene (5 bases). This CDR3 is 12 amino acids long. V was pared by 7 bases and J by 5 bases, with 12 bases between. In germline, CDR1 is MNHEY, CDR2 SMNVEV (reference sequence). The CDR3 spells CASTKERDEQYF. DNA of the CDR3: TGTGCCAGCACAAAGGAGAGGGACGAGCAGTACTTC.

This clone was seen only once. This rearrangement joins TRBV5-1 to TRBJ2-7, with D unclear. CDR1 and CDR2 from the germline V gene are SGHRS and YFSETQ. This CDR3 is 13 amino acids long. The V end was cut by 0 bases, the J end by 4 bases, with 8 bases between. CDR3 in DNA: TGCGCCAGCAGCTTGGATGCTTTTTACGAGCAGTACTTC. Amino acids: CASSLDAFYEQYF.

The rearrangement joins TRBV7-6 to TRBJ2-1; D may correspond to TRBD1 or TRBD2 (5 bases each). CDR1 is SGHVS and CDR2 is FNYEAQ in the germline V gene. The CDR3 totals 15 residues. V was clipped by 4 bases and J by 7 bases, with 17 bases between them. The CDR3 loop is CASSSSPGTENEQFF. In DNA form, the CDR3 reads TGTGCCAGCAGCTCTTCACCCGGGACCGAGAATGAGCAGTTCTTC.

The chain uses TRBV5-6 and TRBJ2-7; 9 nucleotides align to TRBD2. In germline, CDR1 is SGHDT, CDR2 YYEEEE. CDR3 length equals 15 residues. The V and J ends lost 0 bases and 4 bases, in that order; junction bases with no gene match: 5. The CDR3 region has the DNA TGTGCCAGCAGCTTGGGTCTAGCGGGGACATACGAGCAGTACTTC. Translation gives CASSLGLAGTYEQYF.

The CDR3 region has the DNA TGTGCCAGCTCACCAACCAGGGGGAATCAGCCCCAGCATTTT. The encoded protein is CASSPTRGNQPQHF. The rearrangement joins TRBV18 to TRBJ1-5; the match to TRBD1 covers 7 bases. CDR1 is KGHSH, CDR2 LQKENI, per germline. The CDR3 has 14 residues. J gave up 4 bases and V 2 bases, and 2 bases lay outside the gene matches.

This clone was picked up a small number of times. This chain joins TRBV28 and TRBJ1-3; D may be TRBD1 (6 bases). This CDR3 is built from 15 residues. V gave up 1 base and J gave up 0 bases, with 7 bases separating them. Germline lookup yields CDR1 MDHEN and CDR2 SYDVKM. Written as DNA, the CDR3 is TGTGCCAGCAGTTTATTCAGGGGCTCTGGAAACACCATATATTTT. This sequence encodes CASSLFRGSGNTIYF.